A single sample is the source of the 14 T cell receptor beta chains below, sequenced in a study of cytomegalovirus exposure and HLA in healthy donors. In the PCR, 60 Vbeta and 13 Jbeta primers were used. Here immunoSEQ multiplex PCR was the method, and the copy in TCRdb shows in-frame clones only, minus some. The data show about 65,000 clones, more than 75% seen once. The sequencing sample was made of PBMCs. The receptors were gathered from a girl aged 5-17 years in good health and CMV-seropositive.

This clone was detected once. The CDR3 here is CASLPFGGGGELFF. The CDR3 nucleotides read TGTGCCAGCCTCCCATTCGGGGGGGGCGGGGAGCTGTTTTTT. The rearrangement joins TRBV5-4 to TRBJ2-2; 8 bases are shared with TRBD2. Looked up from germline, CDR1 is SGHNT and CDR2 is YYREEE (reference sequence). The CDR3 has 14 residues. Losses at the gene ends were 7 bases for V and 7 bases for J; bases not matched to a gene: 9. The complete variable domain, with remaining parts taken from reference TRBV5-4 and TRBJ2-2, reads ETGVTQSPTHLIKTRGQQVTLRCSSQSGHNTVSWYQQALGQGPQFIFQYYREEENGRGNFPPRFSGLQFPNYSSELNVNALELDDSALYLCASLPFGGGGELFFGEGSRLTVL.

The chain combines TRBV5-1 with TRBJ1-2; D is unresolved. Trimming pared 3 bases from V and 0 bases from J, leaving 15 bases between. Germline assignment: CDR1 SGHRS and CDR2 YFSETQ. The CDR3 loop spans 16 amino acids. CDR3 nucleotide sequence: TGCGCCAGCAGCTCGATAGTGTCCGCCTCTAACTATGGCTACACCTTC. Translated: CASSSIVSASNYGYTF.

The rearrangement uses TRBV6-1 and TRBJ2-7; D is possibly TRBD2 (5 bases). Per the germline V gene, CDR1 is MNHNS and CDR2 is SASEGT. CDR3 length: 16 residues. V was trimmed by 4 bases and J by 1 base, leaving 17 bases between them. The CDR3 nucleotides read TGTGCCAGCAGTGGTGGGGAGTTCTGGCTTTCCTACGAGCAGTACTTC. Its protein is CASSGGEFWLSYEQYF.

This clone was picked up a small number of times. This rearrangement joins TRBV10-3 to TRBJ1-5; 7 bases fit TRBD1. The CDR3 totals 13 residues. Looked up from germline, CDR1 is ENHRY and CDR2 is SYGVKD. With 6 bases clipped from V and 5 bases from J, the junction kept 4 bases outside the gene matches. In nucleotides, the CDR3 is TGTGCCATCAGGGCTACAGGGGATCAGCCCCAGCATTTT. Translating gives CAIRATGDQPQHF.

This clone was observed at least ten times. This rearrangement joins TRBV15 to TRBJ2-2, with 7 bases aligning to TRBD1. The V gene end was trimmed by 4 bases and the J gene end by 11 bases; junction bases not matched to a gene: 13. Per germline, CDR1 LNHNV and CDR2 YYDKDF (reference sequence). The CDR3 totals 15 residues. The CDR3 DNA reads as TGTGCCACCAGCACCAGGGTGACAAGGGGGCGCGAGCTGTTTTTT. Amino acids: CATSTRVTRGRELFF.

CDR3 sequence: CASSFGLIYEQYF. CDR3 DNA: TGTGCCAGCAGTTTTGGACTCATCTACGAGCAGTACTTC. The V and J genes are TRBV27 and TRBJ2-7; the D gene is possibly TRBD2 (5 bases). Trimming took 3 bases from V and 3 from J, leaving 9 bases between them. Germline V gene data show CDR1 as MNHEY and CDR2 as SMNVEV (reference sequence). The CDR3 covers 13 residues.

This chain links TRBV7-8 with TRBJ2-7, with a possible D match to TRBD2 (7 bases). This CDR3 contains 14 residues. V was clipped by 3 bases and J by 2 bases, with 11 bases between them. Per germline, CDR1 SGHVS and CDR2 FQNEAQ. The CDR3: CASSFGGGPYEQYF. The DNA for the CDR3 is TGTGCCAGCAGCTTTGGGGGGGGGCCCTACGAGCAGTACTTC.

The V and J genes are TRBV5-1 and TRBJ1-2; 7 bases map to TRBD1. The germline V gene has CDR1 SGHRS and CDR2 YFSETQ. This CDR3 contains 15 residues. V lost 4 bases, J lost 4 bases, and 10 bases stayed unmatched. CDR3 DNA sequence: TGCGCCAGCAGCCAAACCGGGACAGCCACCTATGGCTACACCTTC. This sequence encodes CASSQTGTATYGYTF. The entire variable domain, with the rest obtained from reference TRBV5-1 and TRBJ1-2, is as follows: KAGVTQTPRYLIKTRGQQVTLSCSPISGHRSVSWYQQTPGQGLQFLFEYFSETQRNKGNFPGRFSGRQFSNSRSEMNVSTLELGDSALYLCASSQTGTATYGYTFGSGTRLTVV.

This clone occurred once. The CDR3 is CASGVYSYEQYF. CDR3 coding DNA: TGTGCCAGCGGAGTTTACTCCTACGAGCAGTACTTC. The V gene is TRBV27, the J gene TRBJ2-7; D call uncertain. This CDR3 is 12 amino acids long. Germline V gene data show CDR1 as MNHEY and CDR2 as SMNVEV (reference sequence). The V and J ends lost 8 bases and 0 bases respectively, with 8 bases between them.

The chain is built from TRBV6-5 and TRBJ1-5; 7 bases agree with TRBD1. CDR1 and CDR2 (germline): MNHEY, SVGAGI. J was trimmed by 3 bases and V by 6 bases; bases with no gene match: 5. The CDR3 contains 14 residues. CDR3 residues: CASRRQGVNQPQHF. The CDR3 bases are TGTGCCAGCAGAAGACAGGGCGTCAATCAGCCCCAGCATTTT.

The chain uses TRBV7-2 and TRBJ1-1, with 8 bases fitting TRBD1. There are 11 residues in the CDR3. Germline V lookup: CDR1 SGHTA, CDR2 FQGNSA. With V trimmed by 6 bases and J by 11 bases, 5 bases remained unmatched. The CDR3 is CASSQGAGAFF. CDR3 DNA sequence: TGTGCCAGCAGTCAGGGGGCTGGGGCTTTCTTT.

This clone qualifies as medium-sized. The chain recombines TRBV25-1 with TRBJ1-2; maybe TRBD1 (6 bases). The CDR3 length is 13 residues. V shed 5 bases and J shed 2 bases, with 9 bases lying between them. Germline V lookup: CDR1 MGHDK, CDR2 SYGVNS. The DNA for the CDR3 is TGTGCCAGCAGTAGCGGGACAAACTATGGCTACACCTTC. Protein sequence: CASSSGTNYGYTF.

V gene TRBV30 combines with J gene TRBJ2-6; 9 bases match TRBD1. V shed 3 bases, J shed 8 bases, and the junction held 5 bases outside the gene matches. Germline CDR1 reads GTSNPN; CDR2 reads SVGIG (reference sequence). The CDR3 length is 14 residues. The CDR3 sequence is CAWSSDRGSNVLTF. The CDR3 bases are TGTGCCTGGAGCTCGGACAGGGGATCCAACGTCCTGACTTTC.

CDR3 amino acids: CASSLPQGIHTGELFF. CDR3 bases: TGCGCCAGCAGCCTCCCGCAGGGAATCCACACCGGGGAGCTGTTTTTT. J is TRBJ2-2 and V is TRBV4-1, with a tentative D call TRBD1 (5 bases). Germline assignment: CDR1 MGHRA and CDR2 YSYEKL. The V end was cut by 4 bases, the J end by 3 bases, with 15 bases between. The CDR3 runs to 16 residues.